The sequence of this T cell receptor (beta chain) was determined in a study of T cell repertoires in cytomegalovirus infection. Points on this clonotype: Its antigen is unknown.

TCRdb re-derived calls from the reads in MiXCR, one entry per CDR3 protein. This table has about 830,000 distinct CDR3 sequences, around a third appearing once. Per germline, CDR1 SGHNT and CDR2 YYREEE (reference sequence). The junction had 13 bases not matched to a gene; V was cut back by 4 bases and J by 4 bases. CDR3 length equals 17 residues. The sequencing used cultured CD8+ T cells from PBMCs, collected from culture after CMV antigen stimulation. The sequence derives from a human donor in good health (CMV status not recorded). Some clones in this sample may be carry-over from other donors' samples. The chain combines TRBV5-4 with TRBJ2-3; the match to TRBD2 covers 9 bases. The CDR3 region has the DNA TGTGCCAGCAGCCAGGGGGGCGCGGGGGGGCCCCCAGATACGCAGTATTTT. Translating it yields CASSQGGAGGPPDTQYF. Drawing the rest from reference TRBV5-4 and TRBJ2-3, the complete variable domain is ETGVTQSPTHLIKTRGQQVTLRCSSQSGHNTVSWYQQALGQGPQFIFQYYREEENGRGNFPPRFSGLQFPNYSSELNVNALELDDSALYLCASSQGGAGGPPDTQYFGPGTRLTVL.